This section outlines one TCR beta chain sequence together with its context. Its matching antigen is unknown. Only in-frame clones appear in the TCRdb table, and some are missing; sequencing was by immunoSEQ multiplex PCR. The sample has 120,000 to 150,000 clones, 93% seen once. This sample is part of a study of T cell responses to AZD1222 COVID-19 vaccine. Study findings and constraints: Sampled repertoires all dated from after the peak T cell response. Of spike-specific TCRs, nearly half reportedly target regions left unmutated in variants. CD4 TCRs covered the whole spike, strongest at regions 160-218 and 743-854. At baseline, seropositivity was found in only 5 to 7 AZD1222 recipients.

The V and J ends lost 5 bases and 3 bases respectively, with 4 bases between them. The CDR3 is 11 residues long. Germline lookup yields CDR1 SGHTA and CDR2 FQGNSA. The chain couples TRBV7-2 to TRBJ2-5, with no clear D. The TCR was taken from an adult in good health. This specimen was peripheral blood, taken on day 0 of MenACWY control vaccination. CDR3 region: CASSPKETQYF. CDR3 nucleotide sequence: TGTGCCAGCAGCCCAAAAGAGACCCAGTACTTC. The variable domain in full, with the rest retrieved from reference TRBV7-2 and TRBJ2-5, is GAGVSQSPSNKVTEKGKDVELRCDPISGHTALYWYRQSLGQGLEFLIYFQGNSAPDKSGLPSDRFSAERTGGSVSTLTIQRTQQEDSAVYLCASSPKETQYFGPGTRLLVL.